This is a list of T cell receptor beta chains from one sample in a study of human CD8 memory T cell subsets. TCRdb reworked the 5' RACE reads into one entry per CDR3 protein, no DNA. This repertoire includes 6,000 to 9,500 distinct CDR3 sequences. The sample consisted of CD8+ T cells from PBMCs. Receptors were obtained from a human donor in good health. The CDR3 runs from the conserved cysteine through the conserved F or W. Fields, in order: J gene, clone size, V gene, CDR3 protein. Not every row has a clone size; where given, it reads once, few, many or a size class.

TRBJ2-1 - TRBV27 CASGYRGGNEQFF
TRBJ2-7 - TRBV7-9 CASSLRDRPYEQYF
TRBJ2-2 - TRBV30 CAWSPAGELFF
TRBJ2-1 - TRBV12-3/TRBV12-4 CASRTLIAGRYNEQFF
TRBJ2-3 medium-sized TRBV7-6 CASSLAGFSTDTQYF
TRBJ2-2 - TRBV7-3 CASSLEHQLGELFF
TRBJ2-3 - TRBV15 CATSRALAGITDTQYF
TRBJ1-1 - TRBV7-9 CASSGGTGDEAFF
TRBJ2-3 medium-sized TRBV7-3 CASRPGQGGTDTQYF
TRBJ2-1 - TRBV30 CASLTSGGYNEQFF
TRBJ2-2 - TRBV29-1 CSVAGGSGGIAGELFF
TRBJ1-1 medium-sized TRBV5-1 CASSLGGRAEAFF
TRBJ2-3 - TRBV19 CASSITSGSADTQYF
TRBJ1-2 - TRBV7-3 CASSLYPGTPGGYTF
TRBJ2-1 - TRBV5-4 CASSLGHRGNEQFF
TRBJ1-1 - TRBV5-5 CASSLQGMNTEAFF
TRBJ2-5 - TRBV28 CASSLRHQETQYF
TRBJ2-1 - TRBV3-1 CASSHRGTAGALVNEQFF
TRBJ2-7 - TRBV10-1 CASSEWPDNSYEQYF
TRBJ2-1 - TRBV10-3 CAISETGTETYNEQFF
TRBJ2-3 - TRBV5-1 CASSELMDADTQYF
TRBJ2-5 - TRBV10-3 CAISADLSETQYF
TRBJ2-7 - TRBV11-2 CASSLAGVAHAWGYEQYF
TRBJ2-7 - TRBV7-2 CASSFAYEQYF
TRBJ2-6 - TRBV2 CASVQGAGANVLTF
TRBJ2-4 - TRBV15 CATTKRGTGDIQYF
TRBJ2-5 - TRBV4-1 CASSHPQGLQETQYF
TRBJ2-7 - TRBV12-3/TRBV12-4 CASSSGTGNEQYF
TRBJ2-3 - TRBV4-1 CASSDTSARGTSTDTQYF
TRBJ2-1 medium-sized TRBV29-1 CSVAQTNTYNEQFF
TRBJ2-2 - TRBV28 CASSLGGWRTGELFF
TRBJ1-1 - TRBV7-6 CASSNRQGASTEAFF
TRBJ2-7 medium-sized TRBV29-1 CSVEQTVGGEQYF
TRBJ2-7 - TRBV2 CASRTGAGALYEQYF
TRBJ2-7 medium-sized TRBV2 CASSESLAGGLYEQYF
TRBJ2-2 - TRBV20-1 CSARDHASTGELFF
TRBJ2-1 - TRBV6-6 CASSPTSGRGINEQFF
TRBJ2-3 - TRBV4-1 CASSQDWADTQYF
TRBJ2-7 - TRBV12-5 CASGLSILQGMYF
TRBJ1-4 - TRBV7-9 CASSLLQVGYQRNEKLFF
TRBJ2-3 - TRBV10-1 CASSEVPGMTDTQYF
TRBJ2-3 - TRBV12-3/TRBV12-4 CASSSYRGLTDTQYF
TRBJ2-3 - TRBV5-1 CASSLDGGSDTQYF